This T cell receptor (beta chain) comes out of a study of response to subunit inactivated influenza vaccine. General observations from the study: There was a suggestion from the authors that each seasonal influenza vaccination recruits few new T cells.

TCRdb re-called the RT-PCR reads with MiXCR, one entry per CDR3 protein. Among hundreds of thousands of distinct CDR3 sequences, less than 8% were seen once, and the ten largest hold around 13%. Details on this clonotype: Antigen specificity is unknown.

CDR1 and CDR2 (germline): SGDLS, YYNGEE. The CDR3 has 14 residues. V was shortened by 4 bases and J by 3 bases, with 11 bases between the two germline ends. This specimen was PBMCs from blood, taken around 25 months after vaccination. This TCR derives from a man in his fifties or sixties who received an inactivated influenza vaccine. The V gene is TRBV9, the J gene TRBJ1-3; perhaps TRBD1 as D (6 bases). Here the CDR3 reads CASSPPGVGNTIYF. The CDR3 coding sequence is TGTGCCAGCAGCCCCCCAGGGGTTGGAAACACCATATATTTT.